This T cell receptor (beta chain) stems from a study of T cell repertoires in cytomegalovirus infection. Study information: In public TCR beta signatures, there were indications of both CMV infection and matching HLA type. Findings and limits, study-wide: Dominant in the ex vivo response were TCR beta clonotypes restricted by HLA-C and specific for CMV. Cumulative frequency (of public TCR beta family members) identified carriers of CMV plus the relevant HLA.

TCRdb reanalysed the reads using MiXCR and keeps one entry per CDR3 protein. The sample gives about 220,000 distinct CDR3 sequences, about 39% of which show up once; 55% to 60% is in the top ten. Trimming shortened V by 2 bases and J by 5 bases, and 4 bases separated the two germline ends. CDR3 length equals 11 residues. CDR1 and CDR2 from the germline V gene are SEHNR and FQNEAQ (reference sequence). In its sample, this clonotype was seen a few times. What it binds is unknown. The source of this sequence is a human donor in good health (CMV status not recorded). Some clones in this sample may be carry-over from other donors' samples. The material was CD8+ T cells from cultured PBMCs, obtained from culture after CMV antigen stimulation. The genes are TRBV7-9 and TRBJ2-7; D not certain. The CDR3 protein is CASSLLNEQYF. DNA of the CDR3: TGTGCCAGCAGCTTATTAAACGAGCAGTACTTC.